The 17 T cell receptor beta chains reported below all come from one sample, sequenced in a study of blood T cell repertoires in COVID-19. The repertoire was sequenced with immunoSEQ multiplex PCR; TCRdb's copy has only in-frame clones and lacks some. The data contain 150,000 to 200,000 clones, around 87% of them singletons. The sequencing input was peripheral blood. The receptors stem from a woman of 80 years or more in a cohort sampled during active or convalescent COVID-19.

The chain links TRBV7-6 to TRBJ1-3; TRBD1 might be the D (6 bases). The CDR3 runs 19 residues. CDR1 and CDR2 from the germline V gene are SGHVS and FNYEAQ. The ends were cut back, 2 bases at V and 1 base at J, with 21 bases in the middle. The chain's CDR3 is CASSLSHPSQGKSGNTIYF. CDR3 coding DNA: TGTGCCAGCAGCTTAAGCCATCCAAGTCAGGGGAAGTCTGGAAACACCATATATTTT.

The CDR3 DNA reads as TGTGCCAGCAGCTTGGGACAGGGGGCCAAAAACATTCAGTACTTC. Protein: CASSLGQGAKNIQYF. The genes are TRBV5-6 and TRBJ2-4, with 8 bases fitting TRBD1. J gave up 1 base and V 0 bases, and 0 bases lay outside the gene matches. CDR1 is SGHDT and CDR2 is YYEEEE in the germline V gene. The CDR3 runs to 15 residues.

As to this clone: Other nucleotide sequences in the sample specify the same CDR3. The chain links TRBV27 to TRBJ2-2; 11 nucleotides align to TRBD2. J lost 4 bases, V lost 3 bases, and 1 base had no gene match. CDR3 length: 15 residues. The germline CDR1 and CDR2 sequences are MNHEY and SMNVEV (reference sequence). CDR3 amino acids: CASSFGTSGTGELFF. CDR3 in DNA: TGTGCCAGCAGTTTCGGGACTAGCGGCACCGGGGAGCTGTTTTTT.

The chain couples TRBV23-1 to TRBJ1-5; 7 positions match TRBD1. TRBV23-1 has ORF status, its function being uncertain. CDR3 length: 17 amino acids. After removal of 3 bases from V and 1 base from J, the junction contained 9 bases not matched to a gene. The CDR3 loop is CASSQPDRVISNQPQHF. The CDR3, as DNA: TGCGCCAGCAGTCAGCCAGACAGGGTTATCAGCAATCAGCCCCAGCATTTT.

This sequence joins TRBV27 and TRBJ1-2; D is ambiguous. Germline V gene lookup returns CDR1 MNHEY and CDR2 SMNVEV (reference sequence). The CDR3 length is 13 residues. Trimming removed 3 bases at V and 4 bases at J, with 9 bases between. The CDR3, as DNA: TGTGCCAGCAGTTTTAACCTAATCTATGGCTACACCTTC. This encodes CASSFNLIYGYTF.

The rearrangement joins TRBV10-1 to TRBJ2-3, with 10 bases aligning to TRBD1. V shed 2 bases, J shed 2 bases, and the junction held 4 bases outside the gene matches. Germline-derived CDR1 and CDR2 are WNHNN and SYGVQD (reference sequence). This CDR3 region has 16 residues. The CDR3 DNA is TGCGCCAGCAGTGAGAGAGGGACAGGGGACACAGATACGCAGTATTTT. Its protein product is CASSERGTGDTDTQYF.

The chain has TRBV27 and TRBJ1-4; D is unresolved. The CDR3 loop spans 16 amino acids. V shed 3 bases and J shed 0 bases, with 11 bases lying between them. In germline, CDR1 is MNHEY, CDR2 SMNVEV (reference sequence). In DNA form, the CDR3 reads TGTGCCAGCAGTTTTCTGGGGAGGGCAACTAATGAAAAACTGTTTTTT. Translated: CASSFLGRATNEKLFF.

J is TRBJ2-7 and V is TRBV2; 8 bases fit TRBD1. V was pared by 5 bases and J by 8 bases, with 5 bases of the junction left unmatched. Germline V CDR1 and CDR2: SNHLY, FYNNEI. This CDR3 region has 12 residues. This CDR3 reads CASSLDRDKQYV. DNA for the CDR3: TGTGCCAGCAGTCTGGACAGGGATAAGCAGTACGTC.

V usage is TRBV10-3 and J usage is TRBJ1-3, with D perhaps matching TRBD1 (6 bases). Germline CDR1 is ENHRY and CDR2 is SYGVKD. Trimming pared 6 bases from V and 0 bases from J, leaving 12 bases between. The CDR3 contains 15 residues. CDR3 in amino acids: CAIRKQGSSGNTIYF. CDR3 in DNA: TGTGCCATCAGAAAACAGGGTAGCTCTGGAAACACCATATATTTT.

The CDR3 region has the DNA TGTGCCAGCAGCTTCGGTCTTAACACTGAAGCTTTCTTT. Amino acids: CASSFGLNTEAFF. V and J are TRBV5-8 and TRBJ1-1; D uncertain. Per germline, CDR1 SGHTS and CDR2 YDEGEE. The CDR3 length is 13 residues. V lost 2 bases, J lost 2 bases, and 7 bases lay in between.

The chain recombines TRBV7-9 with TRBJ2-1; D gene uncertain. V lost 5 bases and J lost 6, with 11 bases in between. This CDR3 contains 13 residues. The V gene's germline CDR1 is SEHNR and CDR2 FQNEAQ (reference sequence). CDR3 loop: CASSVDQVNEQFF. CDR3 in DNA: TGTGCCAGCAGCGTAGACCAGGTCAATGAGCAGTTCTTC.

The J gene is TRBJ2-1, the V gene TRBV5-6; 10 bases fit TRBD2. The CDR3 contains 15 residues. V was clipped by 5 bases and J by 4 bases; unmatched bases: 6. The germline CDR1 and CDR2 sequences are SGHDT and YYEEEE. This CDR3 is CASRVAGGEYNEQFF. In DNA, the CDR3 is TGTGCCAGCAGGGTAGCGGGGGGCGAGTACAATGAGCAGTTCTTC.

The chain joins TRBV12-3 or TRBV12-4 to TRBJ2-7, with 9 bases lining up with TRBD2. The CDR3 contains 13 residues. Germline trimming cut 7 bases from V and 6 bases from J; bases unmatched to any gene: 7. The CDR3 nucleotides are TGTGCCAGCACTCAGCGGCGGGGGGGCGAGCAGTACTTC. Its protein is CASTQRRGGEQYF.

The rearrangement links TRBV5-3 to TRBJ1-6; 9 bases agree with TRBD1. TRBV5-3 belongs to the ORF category, with a function that is uncertain. The length of the CDR3 is 17 residues. V shed 4 bases, J shed 9 bases, and the junction held 14 bases outside the gene matches. CDR3 in DNA: TGTGCCAGAAGCACGCAAGGGACCGGGACAGGGCTTTCACCCCTCCACTTT. As protein: CARSTQGTGTGLSPLHF.

The chain couples TRBV2 to TRBJ1-6, with 8 bases lining up with TRBD1. This CDR3 is built from 16 residues. The germline gives CDR1 SNHLY, CDR2 FYNNEI. V lost 5 bases to trimming and J lost 5 bases; unmatched junction nucleotides: 8. CDR3 region: CASSLWTGQNNSPLHF. DNA for the CDR3: TGTGCCAGCAGTTTATGGACAGGGCAAAATAATTCACCCCTCCACTTT.

The chain joins TRBV2 to TRBJ1-2; TRBD1 aligns across 7 bases. With V trimmed by 7 bases and J by 3 bases, 14 bases remained unmatched. The CDR3 sequence is 16 residues long. In germline, CDR1 is SNHLY, CDR2 FYNNEI. The CDR3 reads CASTWDGGGRDYGYTF. DNA for the CDR3: TGTGCCAGCACATGGGATGGAGGGGGCAGGGACTATGGCTACACCTTC.

V and J are TRBV5-6 and TRBJ2-3, with 13 bases lining up with TRBD2. Germline-derived CDR1 and CDR2 are SGHDT and YYEEEE. V dropped 5 bases and J dropped 0; count of bases not matched to a gene: 3. The CDR3 is 16 residues long. Here the CDR3 reads CASRKLAGGSTDTQYF. Written as DNA, the CDR3 is TGTGCCAGCAGAAAACTAGCGGGAGGGAGCACAGATACGCAGTATTTT.